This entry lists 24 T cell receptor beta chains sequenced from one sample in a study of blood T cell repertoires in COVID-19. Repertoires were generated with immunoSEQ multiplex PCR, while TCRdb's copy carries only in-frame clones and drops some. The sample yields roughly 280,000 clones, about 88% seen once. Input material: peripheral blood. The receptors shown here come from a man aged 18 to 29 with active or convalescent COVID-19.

The CDR3 protein is CATSPGGSGELFF. As DNA, the CDR3 is TGTGCCACCAGTCCGGGGGGTTCCGGGGAGCTGTTTTTT. This sequence joins TRBV24-1 and TRBJ2-2, with 7 bases aligning to TRBD2. Trimming cost V 6 bases and J 6 bases; bases outside gene matches: 3. This CDR3 has 13 residues. CDR1 is KGHDR and CDR2 is SFDVKD in the germline V gene.

CDR3 residues: CASGSGTGLTTYEQYF. In DNA, the CDR3 is TGTGCCAGCGGTTCCGGGACAGGTCTTACAACCTACGAGCAGTACTTC. V gene TRBV19 combines with J gene TRBJ2-7; 8 positions match TRBD1. CDR1 is LNHDA, CDR2 SQIVND, per germline (reference sequence). V shed 9 bases and J 2 bases; nucleotides not matched to a gene: 15. The CDR3 has 16 residues.

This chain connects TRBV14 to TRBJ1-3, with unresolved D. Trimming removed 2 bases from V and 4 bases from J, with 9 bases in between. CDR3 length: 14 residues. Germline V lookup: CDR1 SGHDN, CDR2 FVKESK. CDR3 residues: CASSQMRSGNTIYF. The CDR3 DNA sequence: TGTGCCAGCAGCCAAATGAGGTCCGGAAACACCATATATTTT.

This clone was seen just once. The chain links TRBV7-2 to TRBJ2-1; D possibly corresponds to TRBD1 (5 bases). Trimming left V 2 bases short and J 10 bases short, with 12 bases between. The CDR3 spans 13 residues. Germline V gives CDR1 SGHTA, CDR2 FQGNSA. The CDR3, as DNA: TGTGCCAGCAGCTTACTAGGGGTACGGGAGCAGTTCTTC. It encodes CASSLLGVREQFF. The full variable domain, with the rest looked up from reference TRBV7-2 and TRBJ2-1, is GAGVSQSPSNKVTEKGKDVELRCDPISGHTALYWYRQSLGQGLEFLIYFQGNSAPDKSGLPSDRFSAERTGGSVSTLTIQRTQQEDSAVYLCASSLLGVREQFFGPGTRLTVL.

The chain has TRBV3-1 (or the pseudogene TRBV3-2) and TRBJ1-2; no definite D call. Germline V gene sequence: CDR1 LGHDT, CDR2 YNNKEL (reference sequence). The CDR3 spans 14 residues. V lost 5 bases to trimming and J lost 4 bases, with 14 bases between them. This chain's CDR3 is CASSYTARGYGYTF. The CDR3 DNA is TGTGCCAGCAGCTATACTGCCCGGGGCTATGGCTACACCTTC.

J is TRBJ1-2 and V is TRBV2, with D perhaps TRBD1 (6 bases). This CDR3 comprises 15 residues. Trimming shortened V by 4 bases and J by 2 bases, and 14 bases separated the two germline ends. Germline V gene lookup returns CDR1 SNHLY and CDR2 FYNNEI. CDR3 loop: CASSVLRTENYGYTF. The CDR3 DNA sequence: TGTGCCAGCAGTGTTTTGAGGACAGAAAACTATGGCTACACCTTC.

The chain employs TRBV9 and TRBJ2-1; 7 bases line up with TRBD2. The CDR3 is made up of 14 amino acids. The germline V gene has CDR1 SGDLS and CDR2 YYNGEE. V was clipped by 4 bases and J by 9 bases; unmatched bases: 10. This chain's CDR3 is CASSPRTRPGEQFF. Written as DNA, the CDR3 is TGTGCCAGCAGCCCGAGGACTAGGCCCGGTGAGCAGTTCTTC.

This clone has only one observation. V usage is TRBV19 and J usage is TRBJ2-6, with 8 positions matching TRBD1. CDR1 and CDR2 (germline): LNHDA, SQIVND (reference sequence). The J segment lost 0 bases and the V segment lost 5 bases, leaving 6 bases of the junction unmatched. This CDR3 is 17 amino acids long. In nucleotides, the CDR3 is TGTGCCAGTAGTTCGACAGGGGCCATCTCTGGGGCCAACGTCCTGACTTTC. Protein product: CASSSTGAISGANVLTF.

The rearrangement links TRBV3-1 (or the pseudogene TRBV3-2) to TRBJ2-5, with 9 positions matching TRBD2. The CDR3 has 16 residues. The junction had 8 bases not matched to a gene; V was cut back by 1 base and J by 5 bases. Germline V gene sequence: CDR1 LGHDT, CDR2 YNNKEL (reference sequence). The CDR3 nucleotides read TGTGCCAGCAGCCAAGGTGGAGCGGGGGGCTGGGAGACCCAGTACTTC. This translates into CASSQGGAGGWETQYF.

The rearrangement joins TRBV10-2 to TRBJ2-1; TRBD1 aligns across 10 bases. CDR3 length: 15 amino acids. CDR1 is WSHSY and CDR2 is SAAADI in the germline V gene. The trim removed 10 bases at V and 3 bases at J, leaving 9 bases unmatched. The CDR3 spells CATRPGQGVYNEQFF. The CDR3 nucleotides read TGCGCCACCAGGCCCGGACAGGGGGTCTACAATGAGCAGTTCTTC.

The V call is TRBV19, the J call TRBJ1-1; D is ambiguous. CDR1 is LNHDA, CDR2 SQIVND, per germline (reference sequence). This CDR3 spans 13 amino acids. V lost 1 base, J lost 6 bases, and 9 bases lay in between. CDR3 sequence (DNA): TGTGCCAGTAGTATAGCCGGTGGTTCTGAAGCTTTCTTT. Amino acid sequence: CASSIAGGSEAFF.

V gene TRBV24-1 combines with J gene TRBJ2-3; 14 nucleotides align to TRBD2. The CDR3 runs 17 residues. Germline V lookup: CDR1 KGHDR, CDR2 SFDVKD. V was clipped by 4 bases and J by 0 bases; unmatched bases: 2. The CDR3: CATSEWTSGRSTDTQYF. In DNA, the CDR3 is TGTGCCACCAGTGAATGGACTAGCGGGAGGAGCACAGATACGCAGTATTTT.

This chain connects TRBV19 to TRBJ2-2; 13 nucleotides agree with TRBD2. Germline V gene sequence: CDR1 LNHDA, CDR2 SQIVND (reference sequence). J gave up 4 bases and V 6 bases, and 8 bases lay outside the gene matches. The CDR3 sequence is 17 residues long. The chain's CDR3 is CASSQGLAGSGTGELFF. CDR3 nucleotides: TGTGCCAGTAGCCAGGGACTAGCGGGATCGGGCACCGGGGAGCTGTTTTTT.

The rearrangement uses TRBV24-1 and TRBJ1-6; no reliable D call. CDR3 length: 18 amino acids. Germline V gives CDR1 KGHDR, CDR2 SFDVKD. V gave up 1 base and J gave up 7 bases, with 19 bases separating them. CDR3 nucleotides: TGTGCCACCAGTGATTTACGACTTTTAGCCTCCTTAAATTCACCCCTCCACTTT. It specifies CATSDLRLLASLNSPLHF.

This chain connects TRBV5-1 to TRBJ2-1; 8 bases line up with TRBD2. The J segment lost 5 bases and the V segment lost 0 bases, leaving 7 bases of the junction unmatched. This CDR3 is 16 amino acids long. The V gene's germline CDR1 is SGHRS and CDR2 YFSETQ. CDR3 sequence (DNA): TGCGCCAGCAGCTTGGAACCGGGACTAGGGGACAATGAGCAGTTCTTC. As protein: CASSLEPGLGDNEQFF.

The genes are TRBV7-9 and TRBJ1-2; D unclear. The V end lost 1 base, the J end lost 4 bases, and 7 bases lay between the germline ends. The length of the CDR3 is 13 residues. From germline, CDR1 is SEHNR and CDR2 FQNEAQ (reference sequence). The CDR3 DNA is TGTGCCAGCAGCTTAGGCGGGATCTATGGCTACACCTTC. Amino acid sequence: CASSLGGIYGYTF.

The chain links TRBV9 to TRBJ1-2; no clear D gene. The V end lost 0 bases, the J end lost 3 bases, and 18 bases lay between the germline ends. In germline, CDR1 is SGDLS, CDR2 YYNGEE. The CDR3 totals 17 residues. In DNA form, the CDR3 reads TGTGCCAGCAGCGTAGTTTCGGTGAGTGTTTCCGACTATGGCTACACCTTC. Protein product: CASSVVSVSVSDYGYTF.

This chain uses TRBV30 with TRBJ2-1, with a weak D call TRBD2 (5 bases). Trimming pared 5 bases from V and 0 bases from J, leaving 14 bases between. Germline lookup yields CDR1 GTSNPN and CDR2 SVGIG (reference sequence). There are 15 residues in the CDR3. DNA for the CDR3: TGTGCCTGGGGAAACAGCGGTTCCTCCTACAATGAGCAGTTCTTC. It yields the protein CAWGNSGSSYNEQFF.

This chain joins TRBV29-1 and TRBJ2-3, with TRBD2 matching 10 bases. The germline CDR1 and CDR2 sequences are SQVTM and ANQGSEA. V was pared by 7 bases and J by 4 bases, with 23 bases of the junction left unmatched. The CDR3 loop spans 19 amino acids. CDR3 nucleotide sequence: TGCAGCGCCCCCCAGGGGGAAATAGCGGGGGGCCTCCCTGCAGATACGCAGTATTTT. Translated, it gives CSAPQGEIAGGLPADTQYF.

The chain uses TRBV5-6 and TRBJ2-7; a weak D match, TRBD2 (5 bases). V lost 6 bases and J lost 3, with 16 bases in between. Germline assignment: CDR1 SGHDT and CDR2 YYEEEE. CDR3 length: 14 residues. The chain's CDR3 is CASTLGGEGYEQYF. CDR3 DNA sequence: TGTGCCAGCACCCTAGGAGGTGAGGGCTACGAGCAGTACTTC.

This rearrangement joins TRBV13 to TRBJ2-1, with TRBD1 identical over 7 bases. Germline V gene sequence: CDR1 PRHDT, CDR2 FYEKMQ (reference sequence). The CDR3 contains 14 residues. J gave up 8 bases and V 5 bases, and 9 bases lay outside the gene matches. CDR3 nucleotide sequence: TGTGCCAGCAGCGAAAAACAGGGGTTCGATGAGCAGTTCTTC. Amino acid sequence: CASSEKQGFDEQFF.

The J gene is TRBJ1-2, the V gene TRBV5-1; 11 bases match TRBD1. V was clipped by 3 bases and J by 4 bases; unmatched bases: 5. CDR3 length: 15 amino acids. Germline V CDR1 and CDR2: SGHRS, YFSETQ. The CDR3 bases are TGCGCCAGCAGCTCAGGGGACAGGGGGATCTATGGCTACACCTTC. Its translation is CASSSGDRGIYGYTF. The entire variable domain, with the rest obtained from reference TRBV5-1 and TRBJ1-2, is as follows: KAGVTQTPRYLIKTRGQQVTLSCSPISGHRSVSWYQQTPGQGLQFLFEYFSETQRNKGNFPGRFSGRQFSNSRSEMNVSTLELGDSALYLCASSSGDRGIYGYTFGSGTRLTVV.

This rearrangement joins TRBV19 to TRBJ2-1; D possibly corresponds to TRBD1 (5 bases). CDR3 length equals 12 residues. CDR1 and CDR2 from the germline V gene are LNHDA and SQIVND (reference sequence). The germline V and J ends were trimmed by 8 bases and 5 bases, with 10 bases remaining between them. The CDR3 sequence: CASDDRNNEQFF. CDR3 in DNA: TGTGCCAGTGATGACAGAAACAATGAGCAGTTCTTC.

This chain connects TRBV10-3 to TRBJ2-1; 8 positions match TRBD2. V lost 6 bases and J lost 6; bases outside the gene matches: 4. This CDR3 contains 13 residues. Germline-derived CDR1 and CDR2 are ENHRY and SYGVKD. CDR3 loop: CAIRETSVNEQFF. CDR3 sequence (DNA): TGTGCCATCAGGGAGACTAGCGTCAATGAGCAGTTCTTC.